This TCR beta chain was recovered during a study of blood T cell repertoires in COVID-19. The V end was cut by 0 bases, the J end by 5 bases, with 10 bases between. The CDR3 is 14 residues long. CDR1 and CDR2 (germline): SEHNR, FQNEAQ (reference sequence). The method was immunoSEQ multiplex PCR; TCRdb's version includes in-frame clones alone and lacks a portion of them. The data show fewer than 250,000 clones, more than 85% seen once. The sequence came from a man aged 25-45 years with acute or convalescent COVID-19. The specimen was peripheral blood. This rearrangement joins TRBV7-9 to TRBJ1-1; TRBD1 is a possible D gene (6 bases). The CDR3 coding sequence is TGTGCCAGCAGCTTAGCGGCAGGGGAAACTGAAGCTTTCTTT. It encodes CASSLAAGETEAFF.